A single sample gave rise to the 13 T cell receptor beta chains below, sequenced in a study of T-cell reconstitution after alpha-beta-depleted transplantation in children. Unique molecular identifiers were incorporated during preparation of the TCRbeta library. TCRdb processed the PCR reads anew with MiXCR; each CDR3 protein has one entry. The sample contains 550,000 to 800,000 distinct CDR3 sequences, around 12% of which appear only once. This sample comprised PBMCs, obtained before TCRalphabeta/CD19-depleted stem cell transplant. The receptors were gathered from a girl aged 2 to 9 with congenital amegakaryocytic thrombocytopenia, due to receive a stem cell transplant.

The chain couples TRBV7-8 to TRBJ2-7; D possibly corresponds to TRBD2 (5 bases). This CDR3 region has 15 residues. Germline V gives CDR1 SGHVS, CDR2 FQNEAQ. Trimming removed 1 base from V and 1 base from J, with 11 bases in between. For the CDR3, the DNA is TGTGCCAGCAGCTTAGGGGCTAGCCTGTCCTACGAGCAGTACTTC. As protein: CASSLGASLSYEQYF.

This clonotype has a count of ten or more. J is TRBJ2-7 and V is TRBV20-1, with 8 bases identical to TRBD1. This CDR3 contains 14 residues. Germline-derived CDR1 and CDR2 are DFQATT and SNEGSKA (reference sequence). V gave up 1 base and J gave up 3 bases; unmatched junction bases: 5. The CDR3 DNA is TGCAGTGCTAGAGCCCTCAGGGGGCTCTACGAGCAGTACTTC. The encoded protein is CSARALRGLYEQYF.

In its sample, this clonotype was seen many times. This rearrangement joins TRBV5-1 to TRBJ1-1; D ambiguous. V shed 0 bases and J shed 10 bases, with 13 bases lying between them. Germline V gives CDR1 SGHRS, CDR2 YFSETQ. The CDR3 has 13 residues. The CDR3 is CASSLASSAGAFF. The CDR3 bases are TGCGCCAGCAGCTTGGCTTCTTCGGCTGGAGCTTTCTTT.

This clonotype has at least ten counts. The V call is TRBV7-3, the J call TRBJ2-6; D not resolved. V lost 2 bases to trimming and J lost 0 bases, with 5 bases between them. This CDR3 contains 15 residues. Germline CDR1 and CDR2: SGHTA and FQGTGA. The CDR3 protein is CASSLEVSGANVLTF. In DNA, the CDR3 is TGTGCCAGCAGCTTAGAGGTCTCTGGGGCCAACGTCCTGACTTTC.

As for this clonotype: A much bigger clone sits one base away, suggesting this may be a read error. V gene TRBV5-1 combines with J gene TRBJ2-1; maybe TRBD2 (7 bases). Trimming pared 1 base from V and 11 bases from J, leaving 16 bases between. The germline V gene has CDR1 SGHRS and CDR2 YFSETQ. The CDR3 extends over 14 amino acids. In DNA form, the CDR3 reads TGCGCCAGCAGCTTGTCGCGGGGGCAGGATCAGCAGTTCTTC. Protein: CASSLSRGQDQQFF.

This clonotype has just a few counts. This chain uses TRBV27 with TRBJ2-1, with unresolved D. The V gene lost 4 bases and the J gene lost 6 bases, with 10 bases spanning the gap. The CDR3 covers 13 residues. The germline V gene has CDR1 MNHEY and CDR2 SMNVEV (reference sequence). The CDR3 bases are TGTGCCAGCAGTTCCAAGGCCATCAATGAGCAGTTCTTC. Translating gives CASSSKAINEQFF.

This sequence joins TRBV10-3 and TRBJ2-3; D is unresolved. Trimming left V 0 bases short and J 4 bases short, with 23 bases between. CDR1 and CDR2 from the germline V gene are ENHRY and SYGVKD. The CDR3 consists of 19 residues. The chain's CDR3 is CAISESSSVADPPADTQYF. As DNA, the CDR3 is TGTGCCATCAGTGAGTCGAGCTCCGTGGCGGATCCTCCCGCAGATACGCAGTATTTT.

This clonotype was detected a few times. The CDR3 region has the DNA TGCGCCAGCAGCTCCGGGGCTTCCTTGTCCTTCTACGAGCAGTACTTC. This gives the protein CASSSGASLSFYEQYF. The chain combines TRBV5-1 with TRBJ2-7; perhaps D is TRBD1 or TRBD2 (5 bases each). Germline V lookup: CDR1 SGHRS, CDR2 YFSETQ. The CDR3 totals 16 residues. Deletions cut 3 bases from V and 3 bases from J, with 19 bases between.

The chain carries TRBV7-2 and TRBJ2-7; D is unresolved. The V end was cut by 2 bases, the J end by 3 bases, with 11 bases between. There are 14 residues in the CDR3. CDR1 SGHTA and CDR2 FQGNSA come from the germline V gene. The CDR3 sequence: CASSLRVSYYEQYF. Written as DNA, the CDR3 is TGTGCCAGCAGCTTAAGAGTCAGCTACTACGAGCAGTACTTC.

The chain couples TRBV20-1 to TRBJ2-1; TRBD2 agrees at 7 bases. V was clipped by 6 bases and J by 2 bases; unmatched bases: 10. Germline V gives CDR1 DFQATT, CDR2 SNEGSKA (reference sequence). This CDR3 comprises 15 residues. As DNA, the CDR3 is TGCAGTGCCATTCTGGGAGGGCAACCCTACAATGAGCAGTTCTTC. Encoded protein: CSAILGGQPYNEQFF.

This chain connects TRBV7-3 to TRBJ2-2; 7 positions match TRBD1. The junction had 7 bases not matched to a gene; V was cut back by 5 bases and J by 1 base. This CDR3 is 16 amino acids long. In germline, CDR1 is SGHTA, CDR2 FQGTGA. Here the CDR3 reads CASSRGWTGNTGELFF. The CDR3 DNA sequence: TGTGCCAGCAGCCGTGGCTGGACAGGGAACACCGGGGAGCTGTTTTTT.

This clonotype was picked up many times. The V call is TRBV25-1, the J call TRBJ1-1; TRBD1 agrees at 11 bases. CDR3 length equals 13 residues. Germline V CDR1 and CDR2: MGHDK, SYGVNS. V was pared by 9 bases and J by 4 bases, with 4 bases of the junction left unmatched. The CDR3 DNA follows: TGTGCCAGTGGACAGGGGGCGAGCACTGAAGCTTTCTTT. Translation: CASGQGASTEAFF.

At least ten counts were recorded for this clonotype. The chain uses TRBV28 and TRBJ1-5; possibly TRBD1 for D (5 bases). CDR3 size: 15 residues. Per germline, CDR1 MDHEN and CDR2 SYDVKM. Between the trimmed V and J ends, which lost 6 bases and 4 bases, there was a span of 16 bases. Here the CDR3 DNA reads TGTGCCAGCAGCCCTGGTTGGGGCAGTAATCAGCCCCAGCATTTT. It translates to CASSPGWGSNQPQHF.